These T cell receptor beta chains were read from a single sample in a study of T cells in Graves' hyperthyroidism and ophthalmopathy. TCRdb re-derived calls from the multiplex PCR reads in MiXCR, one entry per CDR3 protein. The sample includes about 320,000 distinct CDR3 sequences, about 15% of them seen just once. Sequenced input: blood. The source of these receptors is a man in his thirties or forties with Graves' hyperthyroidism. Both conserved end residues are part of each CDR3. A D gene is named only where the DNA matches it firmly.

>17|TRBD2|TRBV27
CASSLHPRSGVQETQYF
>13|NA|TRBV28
CASRLTANNEQFF
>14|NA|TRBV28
CASSSRDLNTEAFF
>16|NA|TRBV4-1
CASSQEASGPFYEQYF
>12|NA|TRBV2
CAMRGDQETQYF
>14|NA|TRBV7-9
CASSLAWARDEQFF
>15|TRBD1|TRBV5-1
CASSSPGQGSTEAFF
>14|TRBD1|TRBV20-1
CSARGGQGGYGYTF
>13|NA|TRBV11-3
CASSLDSIYGYTF
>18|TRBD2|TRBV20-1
CSVSPPSGRSTSTDTQYF
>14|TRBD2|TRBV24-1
CATGLAGDYNEQFF
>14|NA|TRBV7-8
CASSATGTGGEQFF
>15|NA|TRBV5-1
CASSLGGALKETQYF
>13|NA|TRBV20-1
CSANTGMVTEAFF
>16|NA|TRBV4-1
CASSLRWITDRGKLFF
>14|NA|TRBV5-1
CASSPRGGTGELFF
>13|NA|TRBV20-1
CSAQAGPNYGYTF
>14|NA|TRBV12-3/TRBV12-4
CASSSWGTTDTQYF
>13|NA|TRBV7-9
CASSLAGLTEAFF
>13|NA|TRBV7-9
CASSKTGPAEAFF